This is a list of T cell receptor beta chains from one sample in a study of technical replicates of blood from a few donors. Some clones are missing from TCRdb's copy, which holds only in-frame ones; the method was immunoSEQ multiplex PCR. Of 65,000 to 85,000 clones listed, approximately 96% are singletons. The sequenced material came from T cells isolated from PBMCs. These receptors were collected from a human donor in good health. Each CDR3 is given with its conserved first and last residue. D genes are given only for firm matches. Clone size is shown for a subset of rows, as once, few, many or a class of expanded clone.

j_gene | d_gene | v_gene | abundance | CDR3nt | CDR3aa
TRBJ1-1 | NA | TRBV7-3 | few | TGTGCCAGCAGCGCCGGAGCCAACACTGAAGCTTTCTTT | CASSAGANTEAFF
TRBJ2-2 | TRBD2 | TRBV5-1 | NA | TGCGCCAGCAGCCTGGGAGGGACCGGGGAGCTGTTTTTT | CASSLGGTGELFF
TRBJ2-2 | NA | TRBV11-3 | NA | TGTGCCAGCAGCCCAAACACCTCCCTGGCGGGCACCGGGGAGCTGTTTTTT | CASSPNTSLAGTGELFF
TRBJ1-2 | NA | TRBV7-9 | NA | TGTGCCAGCAGCTTAGTGGGGGGGGGCTATGGCTACACCTTC | CASSLVGGGYGYTF
TRBJ2-1 | TRBD1 | TRBV5-6 | NA | TGTGCCAGCAGTCCCGACAGGGGCTCCTACAATGAGCAGTTCTTC | CASSPDRGSYNEQFF
TRBJ1-1 | NA | TRBV11-2 | NA | TGTGCCAGCAGCGCGGCACTGAACACTGAAGCTTTCTTT | CASSAALNTEAFF
TRBJ2-7 | NA | TRBV5-1 | NA | TGCGCCAGCAGCACCACAGGGTTAGGGTCCTACGAGCAGTACTTC | CASSTTGLGSYEQYF
TRBJ1-4 | NA | TRBV6-5 | NA | TGTGCCAGCAGTTACGTAAACAGGGCCAACGAAAAACTGTTTTTT | CASSYVNRANEKLFF
TRBJ1-2 | NA | TRBV6-5 | NA | TGTGCCAGCAGCCCCGGGGCTAACTATGGCTACACCTTC | CASSPGANYGYTF
TRBJ2-2 | NA | TRBV11-3 | NA | TGTGCCAGCAGTCACCCGGGGACAACAAACACCGGGGAGCTGTTTTTT | CASSHPGTTNTGELFF
TRBJ2-7 | TRBD2 | TRBV19 | NA | TGTGCCAGTAGTGGACTATTCACTAGCGGCTCCTACGAGCAGTACTTC | CASSGLFTSGSYEQYF
TRBJ2-3 | TRBD2 | TRBV5-4 | NA | TGTGCCAGCAGCTCGGTTGGAACTAGCGGGCTCACAGATACGCAGTATTTT | CASSSVGTSGLTDTQYF
TRBJ1-1 | NA | TRBV2 | NA | TGTGCCAGCAGTCTCCCAGGTGAAGCTTTCTTT | CASSLPGEAFF